A single sample is the source of the 8 T cell receptor beta chains below, sequenced in a study of blood T cell repertoires in COVID-19 (dated by TCRdb to about 2020). The receptor library was made with the immunoSEQ multiplex PCR assay. The table comes from immuneACCESS by way of TCRdb, which keeps in-frame sequences with V and J called. Part of the clones is missing from these tables; in studies checked, under half for an unresolved V gene and the rest for unknown reasons. Counted in this sample were nearly 300,000 clones; about nine tenths of them appeared once. The top ten constitute roughly 7% of the sample. Material: peripheral blood. Receptors were obtained from a woman aged 25 to 39 who had recovered from COVID-19.

The CDR3 protein is CASSSPGFSTNTGELFF. The CDR3 DNA sequence: TGTGCCAGCAGCTCGCCAGGGTTTTCAACGAACACCGGGGAGCTGTTTTTT. The gene calls are TRBV5-4 and TRBJ2-2, with D perhaps matching TRBD1 (5 bases). Germline lookup yields CDR1 SGHNT and CDR2 YYREEE (reference sequence). The ends were cut back, 3 bases at V and 0 bases at J, with 15 bases in the middle. The CDR3 contains 17 residues. Using reference TRBV5-4 and TRBJ2-2 for the parts outside the CDR3, the full variable domain is ETGVTQSPTHLIKTRGQQVTLRCSSQSGHNTVSWYQQALGQGPQFIFQYYREEENGRGNFPPRFSGLQFPNYSSELNVNALELDDSALYLCASSSPGFSTNTGELFFGEGSRLTVL.

The chain employs TRBV4-1 and TRBJ1-5; 9 bases fit TRBD1. The V gene's germline CDR1 is MGHRA and CDR2 YSYEKL. The CDR3 runs 15 residues. With 4 bases clipped from V and 6 bases from J, the junction kept 7 bases outside the gene matches. The CDR3 nucleotides are TGCGCCAGCAGCCGAACAGGGGGCGGGGGTCAGCCCCAGCATTTT. Its translation is CASSRTGGGGQPQHF.

This clone appeared a single time. The rearrangement links TRBV6-2 or TRBV6-3 to TRBJ1-5; possibly TRBD1 for D (6 bases). CDR3 size: 19 residues. The germline V and J ends were trimmed by 5 bases and 0 bases, with 23 bases remaining between them. CDR1 and CDR2 (germline): MNHEY, SVGEGT. Written as DNA, the CDR3 is TGTGCCAGCAGTCGCCGGGGGGGCGTCCTCATACTTAGCAATCAGCCCCAGCATTTT. This codes for CASSRRGGVLILSNQPQHF.

The chain uses TRBV5-1 and TRBJ1-1; TRBD1 agrees at 9 bases. The germline gives CDR1 SGHRS, CDR2 YFSETQ. The CDR3 extends over 14 amino acids. V was clipped by 4 bases and J by 7 bases; unmatched bases: 8. The CDR3 DNA follows: TGCGCCAGCAGCCTACAGGGGGCGCCGGGTGAAGCTTTCTTT. Translation: CASSLQGAPGEAFF.

CDR3 protein: CASSPGVGRVEQPQHF. CDR3 nucleotides: TGTGCCAGCAGCCCAGGAGTCGGCAGGGTGGAACAGCCCCAGCATTTT. The chain joins TRBV7-2 to TRBJ1-5; perhaps TRBD1 as D (5 bases). This CDR3 has 16 amino acids. The germline V gene encodes CDR1 SGHTA and CDR2 FQGNSA. The V end was cut by 5 bases, the J end by 7 bases, with 21 bases between. Variable domain in full (rest from reference TRBV7-2 and TRBJ1-5): GAGVSQSPSNKVTEKGKDVELRCDPISGHTALYWYRQSLGQGLEFLIYFQGNSAPDKSGLPSDRFSAERTGGSVSTLTIQRTQQEDSAVYLCASSPGVGRVEQPQHFGDGTRLSIL.

CDR3 bases: TGTGCCAGCAGTTTGAGGGGGGGAGGCTACACCTTC. Protein product: CASSLRGGGYTF. V usage is TRBV12-3 or TRBV12-4 and J usage is TRBJ1-2; possibly TRBD1 for D (6 bases). This CDR3 is built from 12 residues. V was clipped by 3 bases and J by 8 bases, with 10 bases between them.

This chain joins TRBV7-2 and TRBJ2-5; 11 bases line up with TRBD2. The trim removed 1 base at V and 5 bases at J, leaving 6 bases unmatched. The CDR3 totals 16 residues. Looked up from germline, CDR1 is SGHTA and CDR2 is FQGNSA. CDR3 DNA: TGTGCCAGCAGCTTAGGGTTGGCTAGCGGGGGGGAGACCCAGTACTTC. This translates into CASSLGLASGGETQYF.

The chain links TRBV4-3 to TRBJ1-2; the D is unclear. V was trimmed by 1 base and J by 3 bases, leaving 18 bases between them. The length of the CDR3 is 17 residues. The germline gives CDR1 LGHNA, CDR2 YSLEER. CDR3 protein: CASSQAESREMDYGYTF. The CDR3 DNA follows: TGCGCCAGCAGCCAAGCTGAATCTAGGGAGATGGACTATGGCTACACCTTC.